This T cell receptor (beta chain) was sequenced during a study of OX40 agonist ivuxolimab in advanced cancers. Across the whole study: Three patients showed partial responses: one hepatocellular carcinoma and two cutaneous melanoma cases.

Findings of the study overall: At 0.1 to 3.0 mg/kg, clonal expansion of CD4+ and CD8+ blood T cells had occurred by week 6. Among patients with partial responses at 0.1-3.0 mg/kg, clonal expansion was among the lowest.

The CDR3 is 14 amino acids. CDR1 MNHEY and CDR2 SMNVEV come from the germline V gene (reference sequence). Germline trimming cut 6 bases from V and 2 bases from J; bases unmatched to any gene: 5. Method: immunoSEQ multiplex PCR; TCRdb's copy keeps in-frame clones and lacks some. The data hold about 27,000 clones, with approximately 81% observed a single time. Peripheral blood came from all dose cohorts at three timepoints. Note on this clone: What it binds is not known.

The rearrangement links TRBV27 to TRBJ2-7; 9 nucleotides align to TRBD1. This TCR was recovered from an adult with an advanced solid tumor such as melanoma, head and neck, liver or kidney cancer. Sequencing was performed on CD4+ or CD8+ T cells sorted from blood, taken in a trial of the OX40 agonist ivuxolimab. The CDR3 sequence is CASRWTGEAYEQYF. The CDR3 region has the DNA TGTGCCAGCAGATGGACAGGGGAAGCCTACGAGCAGTACTTC.